The rows below give T cell receptor beta chains drawn from one sample of a study of T cell repertoires in cytomegalovirus infection. These receptors have no identified antigens. MiXCR, run by TCRdb on the reads, gives a single entry per CDR3 protein. Of 80,000 or so distinct CDR3 sequences in the sample, under 30% are singletons; the top ten hold roughly 45%. The starting material was CD8+ T cells from cultured PBMCs, obtained from culture after CMV antigen stimulation. These TCRs come from a human donor in good health (CMV status not recorded). Some clones in this sample may be carry-over from other donors' samples. Both conserved end residues are part of each CDR3. The D gene is left open where the match is weak. The size entry is marked missing in some rows and otherwise reads once, few, many or a size class.

J gene | D gene | V gene | CDR3 length | clone size | CDR3 DNA | CDR3 protein
TRBJ2-2 | - | TRBV7-9 | 14 | many | TGTGCCAGCAGCGCCTCCCCTTCGACCGGGGAGCTGTTTTTT | CASSASPSTGELFF
TRBJ2-1 | TRBD2 | TRBV19 | 16 | - | TGTGCCAGTAGTATAGATGTGACTAGCGGAATCAATGAGCAGTTCTTC | CASSIDVTSGINEQFF
TRBJ2-1 | TRBD2 | TRBV5-4 | 14 | - | TGTGCCAGCAGCCCGGGACTAGCCGTCAATGAGCAGTTCTTC | CASSPGLAVNEQFF
TRBJ1-1 | - | TRBV7-8 | 15 | many | TGTGCCAGCAGCCCAGCGTTTGGGGTGAACACTGAAGCTTTCTTT | CASSPAFGVNTEAFF
TRBJ2-5 | TRBD2 | TRBV28 | 16 | few | TGTGCCAGCAGTATTTCTAGCGGGGGGGCTTCTGAGACCCAGTACTTC | CASSISSGGASETQYF
TRBJ2-5 | - | TRBV9 | 14 | few | TGTGCCAGCAGCTCCGGTGTGGGGTTGGAGACCCAGTACTTC | CASSSGVGLETQYF
TRBJ2-3 | TRBD2 | TRBV6-6 | 16 | - | TGTGCCAGCATTGTTATACCTAGCGGGAGCACAGATACGCAGTATTTT | CASIVIPSGSTDTQYF
TRBJ2-7 | TRBD1 | TRBV12-3/TRBV12-4 | 15 | - | TGTGCCAGCAGTTTTCAGGGGGTATGGTCCTACGAGCAGTACTTC | CASSFQGVWSYEQYF
TRBJ2-3 | TRBD1 | TRBV7-6 | 16 | - | TGTGCCAGCAGCTTTGAGTTCCAGGGGGCAACAGATACGCAGTATTTT | CASSFEFQGATDTQYF
TRBJ2-1 | - | TRBV27 | 15 | - | TGTGCCAGCAGTTACCAACAGTCCTCCTACAATGAGCAGTTCTTC | CASSYQQSSYNEQFF
TRBJ1-1 | - | TRBV15 | 12 | - | TGTGCCAGTGGACAAGAGAACACTGAAGCTTTCTTT | CASGQENTEAFF
TRBJ2-7 | TRBD1 | TRBV12-5 | 15 | - | TGTGCTAGTGGTTTGGTAACAGGGGGTGCCTACGAGCAGTACTTC | CASGLVTGGAYEQYF
TRBJ2-5 | TRBD2 | TRBV19 | 14 | - | TGTGCCAGTAGTACCCGGGGGGGGCAAGAGACCCAGTACTTC | CASSTRGGQETQYF
TRBJ2-7 | - | TRBV28 | 13 | many | TGTGCCAGCAGTTTACAGGGGACCTACGAGCAGTACTTC | CASSLQGTYEQYF
TRBJ2-5 | - | TRBV12-3/TRBV12-4 | 12 | - | TGTGCCAGCAGTACAGGGCCCGAGACCCAGTACTTC | CASSTGPETQYF
TRBJ1-5 | - | TRBV19 | 14 | - | TGTGCCAGTAGTATGGGTTACGGGAATCAGCCCCAGCATTTT | CASSMGYGNQPQHF
TRBJ2-1 | - | TRBV6-5 | 13 | few | TGTGCCAGCAGTTACGGGCTAGCCAATGAGCAGTTCTTC | CASSYGLANEQFF
TRBJ1-3 | - | TRBV7-9 | 17 | - | TGTGCCAGCAGCCTCCCGGTGGGAGCAGGGGCTGGAAACACCATATATTTT | CASSLPVGAGAGNTIYF
TRBJ2-1 | - | TRBV27 | 14 | - | TGTGCCAGCAGCCGAGAGGGGACATGGAATGAGCAGTTCTTC | CASSREGTWNEQFF
TRBJ2-3 | TRBD1 | TRBV27 | 15 | - | TGTGCCAGCAGCAACAGGGGGCTCGGCACAGATACGCAGTATTTT | CASSNRGLGTDTQYF
TRBJ1-1 | - | TRBV12-5 | 15 | - | TGTGCTAGTGGTTTCGGAACCGGGACTAACACTGAAGCTTTCTTT | CASGFGTGTNTEAFF
TRBJ2-1 | TRBD2 | TRBV4-1 | 16 | - | TGCGCCAGCAGCCAAGAGAAGAGCGGGAGGGGCAATGAGCAGTTCTTC | CASSQEKSGRGNEQFF